The following is a TCR beta chain sequence with its context. This clonotype has only a few counts. Its antigen target is currently unknown. Base qualities were left out, and no much larger clone turns up one base away. The library was produced with multiplex PCR. TCRdb records Illumina HiSeq 4000 as the sequencer. To build TCR beta libraries, CDR3 regions were amplified by Arm-PCR using iRepertoire HTBI primers. PCR products were gel purified before sequencing. The paper's processing steps were these. Gene usage analysis of CDR3 amino acid clonotypes relied on the approximately 60 TRBV and over 13 TRBJ segments identified across samples. COPE and FqMerger were used to merge the filtered high-quality paired reads into contigs. Contigs were aligned with BLAST to IMGT TRBV, TRBD and TRBJ reference genes, and CDR3 was defined per IMGT. Any clonotype with a frequency above 0.1% was counted as a highly expanded clone. Shannon entropy served as the measure of repertoire diversity, while the Gini coefficient captured V-J evenness. Clonotypes shared by more than one individual were considered public. TCRdb itself trimmed the public reads at Q25 with fastp, ran MiXCR and retained productive beta chains. Here each entry gathers all rows of one CDR3 protein and keeps the most common genes and DNA. The V and J calls shown here were made by TCRdb, not taken from the authors' results. The sample records roughly 400,000 distinct CDR3 sequences, about a fifth of which are singletons. In total, the top ten clones hold less than 25% of the sample.

The sample originates from a study of regulatory T cells in long-lasting Graves disease (dated by TCRdb to the early 2020s). As for the study more broadly: To count as having persistent Graves' disease, a patient had to have received antithyroid drug treatment for over 5 years with TSH receptor autoantibodies remaining persistently positive. This study used TCR sequencing and RNA sequencing of peripheral blood to compare persistent Graves' disease patients against newly diagnosed Graves' disease patients. The study took place in China and was registered as a clinical trial. A total of 35 or so samples were covered by TCR sequencing, comprising around 13 persistent and around 20 newly diagnosed Graves' disease patients. Antithyroid drugs had been taken for ten to twelve years on average by persistent Graves' disease patients in the clinical cohort.

The time point label here, explained by the study, means: persistent/refractory GD, antithyroid drugs over 5 years with positive TRAb. For both TCR sequencing and RNA sequencing, RNA was extracted from PBMCs using TRIzol. Graves' disease was diagnosed according to American Thyroid Association guidelines. Patients for the study were recruited at an endocrinology department in Xi'an, China. Each patient gave around 9 milliliters of peripheral blood, collected in an EDTA anticoagulant tube. PBMCs were isolated by Ficoll Paque Plus density gradient separation without further T cell sorting. An Agilent 2100 Bioanalyzer and agarose gel were used to check RNA quality, and a NanoDrop 2000 was used to measure RNA concentration. Study-level results and caveats: Compared with newly diagnosed patients, patients with persistent Graves' disease had lower TCR Shannon entropy and fewer highly expanded clones, which suggests clonal expansion. Sequencing and analysis were limited to the TCR beta chain. A larger number of public clonotypes was shared among persistent patients (2,741) than among newly diagnosed patients (about 990). Persistent disease showed preferential use of TRBV28, TRBJ1-2 and TRBJ2-5, whereas newly diagnosed disease favored TRBV20-1 and TRBJ2-1. Peripheral blood alone was examined, since thyroid tissue, which constituted the primary lesion, could not be accessed. The small sample size was acknowledged by the authors as a limitation that may reduce accuracy.

The germline V gene specifies MNHEY as CDR1 and SVGEGT as CDR2. V lost 5 bases and J lost 8 bases, and the count of bases not matched to a germline gene is 8. Spanning cysteine to phenylalanine, the CDR3 consists of 15 amino acids. Only the CDR3 region is kept as DNA, spanning 45 bases read in frame from base 1. The receptor comes from a female donor with Graves disease. Sequencing used peripheral blood mononuclear cells (PBMCs), obtained when the disease was refractory, from a patient treated with antithyroid drugs. The sequence joins TRBV6-2 or TRBV6-3 to TRBJ1-6, with 8 middle bases fitting TRBD1. Here is the DNA: TGTGCCAGCAGTGAGGACAGGGAATTTGATTCACCCCTCCACTTT. This translates into CASSEDREFDSPLHF.